A single sample gave rise to the 13 T cell receptor beta chains below, sequenced in a study of cytomegalovirus exposure and HLA in healthy donors. PCR involved 60 Vbeta and 13 Jbeta primers. The repertoire was sequenced with immunoSEQ multiplex PCR; TCRdb's copy has only in-frame clones and lacks some. This table has roughly 150,000 clones, 75% to 80% appearing once. Source material: PBMCs. All receptors come from a woman aged 25 to 39 in good health and CMV-seronegative.

The rearrangement links TRBV6-5 to TRBJ1-1; a possible D gene is TRBD1 (5 bases). The V end lost 0 bases, the J end lost 2 bases, and 10 bases lay between the germline ends. CDR3 length: 15 amino acids. Germline-derived CDR1 and CDR2 are MNHEY and SVGAGI. In DNA form, the CDR3 reads TGTGCCAGCAGTTACTCGGGGGGAGTAAACACTGAAGCTTTCTTT. The encoded protein is CASSYSGGVNTEAFF.

The chain uses TRBV7-9 and TRBJ1-2, with D maybe TRBD1 (5 bases). The V end lost 4 bases, the J end lost 3 bases, and 12 bases lay between the germline ends. CDR3 size: 14 residues. Germline V lookup: CDR1 SEHNR, CDR2 FQNEAQ (reference sequence). In DNA form, the CDR3 reads TGTGCCAGCAGCTACCCGGGGACTTACTATGGCTACACCTTC. It encodes CASSYPGTYYGYTF.

This clone was recorded only once. J is TRBJ1-4 and V is TRBV5-1; D unclear. Trimming took 0 bases from V and 0 from J, leaving 9 bases between them. Germline V gene data show CDR1 as SGHRS and CDR2 as YFSETQ. The CDR3 is 16 residues long. The CDR3 loop is CASSLAAGSTNEKLFF. In nucleotides, the CDR3 is TGCGCCAGCAGCTTGGCCGCAGGTTCAACTAATGAAAAACTGTTTTTT. The full variable domain, with the rest looked up from reference TRBV5-1 and TRBJ1-4, is KAGVTQTPRYLIKTRGQQVTLSCSPISGHRSVSWYQQTPGQGLQFLFEYFSETQRNKGNFPGRFSGRQFSNSRSEMNVSTLELGDSALYLCASSLAAGSTNEKLFFGSGTQLSVL.

The chain couples TRBV6-5 to TRBJ1-3; D remains unclear. Trimming stripped 7 bases from V and 4 bases from J, with 8 bases between. This CDR3 spans 12 amino acids. Germline V CDR1 and CDR2: MNHEY, SVGAGI. The CDR3 loop reads CASTPGGNTIYF. The CDR3 coding sequence is TGTGCCAGCACACCCGGGGGAAACACCATATATTTT.

The genes are TRBV5-6 and TRBJ1-2, with D possibly TRBD1 on 5 matching bases. Per germline, CDR1 SGHDT and CDR2 YYEEEE. The CDR3 sequence is 15 residues long. V lost 0 bases to trimming and J lost 3 bases, with 12 bases between them. The CDR3 reads CASSLDVSGDYGYTF. CDR3 nucleotide sequence: TGTGCCAGCAGCTTGGATGTGTCGGGGGACTATGGCTACACCTTC.

J is TRBJ1-5 and V is TRBV4-1, with 8 bases that match TRBD1. CDR3 length equals 16 residues. Germline CDR1 and CDR2: MGHRA and YSYEKL. V shed 4 bases, J shed 4 bases, and the junction held 9 bases outside the gene matches. Here the CDR3 reads CASSPERTGRNQPQHF. CDR3 coding DNA: TGCGCCAGCAGCCCCGAAAGGACAGGGAGGAATCAGCCCCAGCATTTT.

The chain recombines TRBV6-6 with TRBJ2-7; D is undetermined. CDR1 and CDR2 from the germline V gene are MNHNY and SVGAGI (reference sequence). Trimming stripped 5 bases from V and 7 bases from J, with 18 bases between. This CDR3 has 14 residues. DNA of the CDR3: TGTGCCAGCAGTGATCTCAGGTCACGTGGGGAGCAGTACTTC. Encoded protein: CASSDLRSRGEQYF.

The V gene is TRBV6-5, the J gene TRBJ1-3; 9 positions match TRBD1. The CDR3 length is 15 residues. With 11 bases clipped from V and 4 bases from J, the junction kept 12 bases outside the gene matches. CDR1 MNHEY and CDR2 SVGAGI come from the germline V gene. CDR3 sequence: CASAGTGFLGNTIYF. The CDR3 coding sequence is TGTGCCTCCGCTGGGACAGGGTTTCTAGGAAACACCATATATTTT.

The chain has TRBV30 and TRBJ1-2; TRBD1 matches at 9 bases. J lost 0 bases, V lost 1 base, and 12 bases had no gene match. Germline V gene sequence: CDR1 GTSNPN, CDR2 SVGIG (reference sequence). The CDR3 has 18 residues. Here the CDR3 reads CAWSASTGTGNTNYGYTF. The CDR3 DNA is TGTGCCTGGAGTGCCTCCACCGGGACAGGGAATACTAACTATGGCTACACCTTC.

This chain joins TRBV4-2 and TRBJ2-3; tentative D call: TRBD1 (6 bases). The germline V gene has CDR1 LGHNA and CDR2 YNFKEQ. The CDR3 extends over 16 amino acids. V dropped 1 base and J dropped 3 bases, with 14 bases sitting between them. The CDR3 sequence is CASSQGTGTPTDTQYF. The CDR3 bases are TGTGCCAGCAGCCAAGGGACTGGGACACCTACAGATACGCAGTATTTT.

The chain couples TRBV7-6 to TRBJ1-2; TRBD1 matches at 7 bases. The CDR3 runs to 14 residues. The ends lost 2 bases at V and 3 bases at J; junction bases unmatched: 3. Germline lookup yields CDR1 SGHVS and CDR2 FNYEAQ. The CDR3 loop is CASSLNRGDYGYTF. The CDR3 nucleotides read TGTGCCAGCAGCTTAAACAGGGGCGACTATGGCTACACCTTC.

V and J are TRBV5-1 and TRBJ2-7, with a tentative D call TRBD1 (5 bases). Germline CDR1 SGHRS, CDR2 YFSETQ. V dropped 4 bases and J dropped 5 bases, with 19 bases sitting between them. The CDR3 totals 15 residues. The CDR3 loop is CASSPGHTGPHEQYF. CDR3 sequence (DNA): TGCGCCAGCAGCCCGGGTCATACAGGACCCCACGAGCAGTACTTC.

This clone was observed once. The J gene is TRBJ2-7, the V gene TRBV25-1, with D perhaps TRBD1 (6 bases). Between the trimmed V and J ends, which lost 0 bases and 5 bases, there was a span of 17 bases. This CDR3 region has 16 residues. Germline lookup yields CDR1 MGHDK and CDR2 SYGVNS. The CDR3 nucleotides read TGTGCCAGCAGTGAATATGTTACAGGGATCAATAACGAGCAGTACTTC. Translation gives CASSEYVTGINNEQYF.